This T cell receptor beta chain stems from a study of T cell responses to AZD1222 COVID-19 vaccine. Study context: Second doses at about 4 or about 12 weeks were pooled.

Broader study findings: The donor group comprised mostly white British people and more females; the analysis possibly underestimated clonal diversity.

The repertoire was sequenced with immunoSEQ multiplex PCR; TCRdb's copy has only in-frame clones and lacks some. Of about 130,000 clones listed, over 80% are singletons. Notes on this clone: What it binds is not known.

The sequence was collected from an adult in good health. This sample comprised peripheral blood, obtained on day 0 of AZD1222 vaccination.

The CDR3 DNA is TGTGCCAGCAGTCTCGTCTTCCAAGAGACCCAGTACTTC. Translating it yields CASSLVFQETQYF. V gene TRBV27 combines with J gene TRBJ2-5; D uncertain. Germline V CDR1 and CDR2: MNHEY, SMNVEV (reference sequence). V was trimmed by 5 bases and J by 1 base, leaving 8 bases between them. The CDR3 is 13 amino acids.